This is a list of T cell receptor beta chains from one sample in a study of T cell responses to AZD1222 COVID-19 vaccine. This table comes from immunoSEQ multiplex PCR, and its TCRdb copy is limited to in-frame clones, with some not included. The profile shows more than 140,000 clones, roughly 88% of them singletons. The material was peripheral blood, obtained on day 0 of MenACWY control vaccination. These TCRs come from an adult in good health. Each CDR3 is given with its conserved first and last residue. D genes are given only for firm matches. Size is stated for part of the rows, as once, few or many counts, or as a class when the clone is expanded.

>TRBD2|TRBJ2-3|TRBV30|NA|15
CAWNQAGGPTDTQYF
TGTGCCTGGAATCAGGCGGGGGGTCCCACAGATACGCAGTATTTT
>NA|TRBJ1-1|TRBV29-1|NA|13
CSARRAMDTEAFF
TGCAGCGCCCGCAGGGCGATGGACACTGAAGCTTTCTTT
>NA|TRBJ1-2|TRBV9|NA|13
CASSGGRNYGYTF
TGTGCCAGCAGCGGTGGACGAAACTATGGCTACACCTTC
>NA|TRBJ2-2|TRBV11-3|NA|19
CASSLGVGRGASNTGELFF
TGTGCCAGCAGCTTAGGAGTTGGCAGGGGGGCCTCGAACACCGGGGAGCTGTTTTTT
>NA|TRBJ2-5|TRBV19|NA|15
CASSRSTSFAETQYF
TGTGCCAGTAGTCGTTCCACTAGCTTTGCGGAGACCCAGTACTTC
>TRBD1|TRBJ2-5|TRBV28|NA|16
CASSTTGTGKAETQYF
TGTGCCAGCAGTACGACCGGGACAGGAAAGGCGGAGACCCAGTACTTC
>NA|TRBJ2-2|TRBV6-1|NA|14
CASSERARSGELFF
TGTGCCAGCAGTGAAAGGGCTAGATCCGGGGAGCTGTTTTTT
>NA|TRBJ1-1|TRBV12-3/TRBV12-4|NA|11
CASRLNTEAFF
TGTGCCAGCAGACTTAACACTGAAGCTTTCTTT
>TRBD1|TRBJ1-6|TRBV30|NA|16
CAWGGDRGSYNSPLHF
TGTGCCTGGGGCGGGGACAGGGGATCCTATAATTCACCCCTCCACTTT
>NA|TRBJ1-2|TRBV6-2/TRBV6-3|NA|15
CASSYRQEANYGYTF
TGTGCCAGCAGTTACCGGCAGGAAGCTAACTATGGCTACACCTTC
>TRBD2|TRBJ2-5|TRBV19|NA|15
CASSIVGSGSETQYF
TGTGCCAGTAGTATAGTAGGTAGCGGGAGCGAGACCCAGTACTTC
>NA|TRBJ1-1|TRBV5-6|NA|12
CASSRTGSEAFF
TGTGCCAGCAGCCGCACAGGATCTGAAGCTTTCTTT
>NA|TRBJ2-7|TRBV18|NA|14
CASSPVERDGRKYF
TGTGCCAGCTCACCTGTGGAACGGGATGGTCGTAAGTACTTC
>NA|TRBJ1-6|TRBV12-5|NA|12
CASGLDNSPLHF
TGTGCTAGTGGTTTGGATAATTCACCCCTCCACTTT
>NA|TRBJ2-3|TRBV11-3|NA|14
CASSLESGTDTQYF
TGTGCCAGCAGCCTAGAATCTGGCACAGATACGCAGTATTTT
>TRBD1|TRBJ1-2|TRBV11-2|NA|16
CASSLVSGTAVYGYTF
TGTGCCAGCAGCTTAGTATCCGGGACAGCAGTCTATGGCTACACCTTC
>NA|TRBJ1-2|TRBV18|NA|14
CASSPPADRYGYTF
TGTGCCAGCTCACCACCGGCTGATCGATATGGCTACACCTTC
>TRBD1|TRBJ1-5|TRBV7-8|once|15
CASSSPGQGNQPQHF
TGTGCCAGCAGCTCTCCGGGACAGGGAAATCAGCCCCAGCATTTT
>TRBD2|TRBJ2-1|TRBV11-2|NA|15
CASSVLGTTYNEQFF
TGTGCCAGCAGCGTTCTAGGGACTACCTACAATGAGCAGTTCTTC
>TRBD1|TRBJ2-2|TRBV28|NA|15
CASSFGTGDTGELFF
TGTGCCAGCAGTTTCGGGACAGGGGATACCGGGGAGCTGTTTTTT
>NA|TRBJ2-3|TRBV5-1|NA|13
CASSEGTEDTQYF
TGCGCCAGCAGCGAAGGGACGGAAGATACGCAGTATTTT
>NA|TRBJ1-5|TRBV6-4|NA|15
CASSPEGGGNQPQHF
TGTGCCAGCAGTCCAGAAGGGGGAGGCAATCAGCCCCAGCATTTT
>NA|TRBJ2-7|TRBV12-3/TRBV12-4|NA|12
CASSLVYYEQYF
TGTGCCAGCAGTTTGGTATACTACGAGCAGTACTTC
>TRBD1|TRBJ1-1|TRBV12-5|NA|15
CASGLVQGSNTEAFF
TGTGCTAGTGGTTTGGTACAGGGGTCGAACACTGAAGCTTTCTTT
>TRBD2|TRBJ2-3|TRBV19|NA|14
CATCPSGGTDTQYF
TGTGCCACTTGCCCGAGCGGGGGGACAGATACGCAGTATTTT
>TRBD1|TRBJ1-2|TRBV19|NA|15
CASSIQGALYGGYTF
TGTGCCAGTAGTATTCAGGGGGCCCTATATGGGGGCTACACCTTC
>NA|TRBJ1-2|TRBV20-1|NA|11
CSAWGEGGYTF
TGCAGTGCGTGGGGAGAGGGTGGCTACACCTTC
>NA|TRBJ1-2|TRBV4-3|NA|14
CASSQDAGLYGYTF
TGCGCCAGCAGCCAAGATGCGGGTTTGTATGGCTACACCTTC
>NA|TRBJ1-5|TRBV6-2/TRBV6-3|NA|12
CASSYSIQPQHF
TGTGCCAGCAGTTATAGTATCCAGCCCCAGCATTTT
>TRBD1|TRBJ1-2|TRBV11-3|NA|12
CASSRDSYGYTF
TGTGCCAGCAGCCGGGACAGCTATGGCTACACCTTC
>TRBD1|TRBJ1-2|TRBV6-5|NA|12
CASRSGGYGYTF
TGTGCCAGCAGGTCAGGGGGCTATGGCTACACCTTC
>TRBD1|TRBJ2-7|TRBV6-6|NA|17
CASSRPPGQDIFYEQYF
TGTGCCAGCAGTCGACCCCCCGGACAGGACATTTTTTACGAGCAGTACTTC
>TRBD1|TRBJ2-3|TRBV7-9|NA|15
CASSSLGQGTDTQYF
TGTGCCAGCAGCTCACTCGGACAGGGCACAGATACGCAGTATTTT
>NA|TRBJ2-2|TRBV24-1|NA|17
CATSDLRDTKNTGELFF
TGTGCCACCAGTGATTTGCGGGACACCAAGAACACCGGGGAGCTGTTTTTT
>TRBD1|TRBJ2-1|TRBV9|NA|14
CASSDRGQYNEQFF
TGTGCCAGCAGCGACAGGGGGCAATACAATGAGCAGTTCTTC
>TRBD1|TRBJ1-4|TRBV10-3|NA|16
CATAQGAGSTNEKLFF
TGTGCCACCGCACAGGGGGCGGGCTCAACTAATGAAAAACTGTTTTTT
>NA|TRBJ2-1|TRBV15|NA|15
CATSRDLNLGAEQFF
TGTGCCACCAGCAGAGATCTAAATCTCGGGGCAGAGCAGTTCTTC
>NA|TRBJ2-7|TRBV6-2/TRBV6-3|NA|14
CASSYSIRNYEQYF
TGTGCCAGCAGTTACTCGATTCGGAACTACGAGCAGTACTTC
>TRBD1|TRBJ2-1|TRBV7-6|NA|13
CASSLGQGNEQFF
TGTGCCAGCAGCTTAGGACAGGGGAATGAGCAGTTCTTC
>NA|TRBJ1-5|TRBV19|NA|14
CASSIHSLDQPQHF
TGTGCCAGTAGTATACACAGTCTGGATCAGCCCCAGCATTTT
>NA|TRBJ1-1|TRBV18|NA|13
CASSQTWNTEAFF
TGTGCCAGCTCTCAAACATGGAACACTGAAGCTTTCTTT
>NA|TRBJ2-1|TRBV6-5|NA|14
CASSKQASYNEQFF
TGTGCCAGCAGTAAACAGGCCTCCTACAATGAGCAGTTCTTC
>NA|TRBJ2-7|TRBV30|few|14
CAWSPRQDSYEQYF
TGTGCCTGGAGTCCTCGACAGGACTCCTACGAGCAGTACTTC
>TRBD2|TRBJ2-7|TRBV7-2|NA|14
CASSLRAGVYEQYF
TGTGCCAGCAGCTTACGGGCGGGGGTCTACGAGCAGTACTTC
>TRBD1|TRBJ1-2|TRBV6-1|NA|14
CASSAGTGSPGYTF
TGTGCCAGCAGCGCCGGGACAGGGTCCCCCGGCTACACCTTC
>TRBD1|TRBJ1-2|TRBV11-3|NA|15
CASGTGGPTNYGYTF
TGTGCCAGCGGAACAGGGGGCCCCACTAACTATGGCTACACCTTC
>NA|TRBJ2-1|TRBV27|NA|14
CASSSGISYNEQFF
TGTGCCAGCAGTTCCGGGATATCCTACAATGAGCAGTTCTTC
>NA|TRBJ1-5|TRBV15|NA|15
CATSREWGSNQPQHF
TGTGCCACCAGCAGAGAATGGGGGAGCAATCAGCCCCAGCATTTT
>TRBD1|TRBJ1-1|TRBV30|NA|14
CAWSRTGGRTEAFF
TGTGCCTGGAGCCGGACAGGGGGAAGGACTGAAGCTTTCTTT
>NA|TRBJ2-1|TRBV11-2|NA|13
CASSGLGYNEQFF
TGTGCCAGCAGCGGCCTAGGGTACAATGAGCAGTTCTTC
>NA|TRBJ1-4|TRBV12-5|NA|16
CASGLSVEGHNEKLFF
TGTGCTAGTGGCTTGTCGGTTGAGGGCCACAATGAAAAACTGTTTTTT
>NA|TRBJ2-6|TRBV19|once|15
CASSSFSSGANVLTF
TGTGCCAGTAGTTCGTTTTCCTCTGGGGCCAACGTCCTGACTTTC
>NA|TRBJ2-6|TRBV4-3|NA|18
CASSQERTGDSGANVLTF
TGCGCCAGCAGCCAAGAAAGGACCGGCGACTCTGGGGCCAACGTCCTGACTTTC
>TRBD2|TRBJ2-1|TRBV30|NA|16
CAWSTLRSGSGGEQFF
TGTGCCTGGAGCACCCTGCGGAGCGGGAGCGGGGGTGAGCAGTTCTTC
>NA|TRBJ1-2|TRBV23-1|NA|12
CASSQQGTPYTF
TGCGCCAGCAGCCAACAGGGTACCCCCTACACCTTC
>TRBD2|TRBJ2-5|TRBV6-2/TRBV6-3|few|16
CASSSLRGLGQETQYF
TGTGCCAGCAGTTCACTCCGGGGACTAGGACAAGAGACCCAGTACTTC